This is a list of T cell receptor beta chains from one sample in a study of Graves' ophthalmopathy and Graves' hyperthyroidism. TCRdb reprocessed the multiplex PCR reads with MiXCR, giving one entry per CDR3 protein. Of hundreds of thousands of distinct CDR3 sequences listed, roughly 20% are singletons. Specimen: peripheral blood. The receptors were sampled from a woman in her late teens or twenties with stable Graves' hyperthyroidism. Some clones in this sample may be carry-over from other donors' samples. CDR3s include the opening cysteine and the closing phenylalanine or tryptophan. D genes are given only for firm matches.

TRBV10-3	TRBJ1-1	NA	CAISQDAATEAFF
TRBV6-1	TRBJ1-2	NA	CASTRNPQTQLSYTF
TRBV12-3/TRBV12-4	TRBJ2-7	TRBD1	CASSLEGTVYEHYF
TRBV12-3/TRBV12-4	TRBJ1-1	NA	CASSTGTFEAFF
TRBV5-6	TRBJ1-1	NA	CASSLGRLTEAFF
TRBV12-3/TRBV12-4	TRBJ1-5	NA	CASSFGNQPQHF
TRBV7-2	TRBJ2-7	TRBD1	CASTIGQGGYEQYF
TRBV27	TRBJ1-6	NA	CASSLVTFGKGISYNSPLHF
TRBV7-3	TRBJ2-2	NA	CASSLWGRYDGELFF
TRBV2	TRBJ1-5	NA	CASSDDRTGRQPQHF
TRBV28	TRBJ2-6	NA	CASSSTGLSGANVLTF
TRBV20-1	TRBJ1-5	TRBD1	CSAREQGFTQPQHF
TRBV18	TRBJ1-1	NA	CASSPPVGGNTEAFF
TRBV6-2/TRBV6-3	TRBJ1-5	NA	CASSYPADGSNQPQHF
TRBV28	TRBJ1-1	TRBD1	CASSFPGGTEAFF
TRBV28	TRBJ2-7	TRBD2	CASRASGDAYEQYF
TRBV11-1	TRBJ1-5	TRBD1	CASSSLGTDSNQPQHF
TRBV20-1	TRBJ2-5	NA	CSATLGARETQYF
TRBV5-5	TRBJ2-7	NA	CASSLAQGFRSYEQYF
TRBV7-2	TRBJ2-5	NA	CASSFQGGGETQYF
TRBV28	TRBJ2-4	NA	CASRSAGITKNIQYF
TRBV2	TRBJ1-6	TRBD1	CASGVDRLNSPLHF
TRBV12-3/TRBV12-4	TRBJ1-6	NA	CASSPGTPANSPLHF
TRBV7-9	TRBJ2-7	NA	CASSLLQGSYEQYF
TRBV7-2	TRBJ2-5	NA	CASSLEWPYQETQYF
TRBV29-1	TRBJ1-1	NA	CSVEVWVGGTEAFF
TRBV6-1	TRBJ1-1	TRBD1	CASSARGTGNTEAFF
TRBV6-1	TRBJ1-1	TRBD1	CASSVPGQGAFF
TRBV2	TRBJ1-5	NA	CASMINGDQPQHF
TRBV13	TRBJ1-1	TRBD1	CASSSLDRATEAFF
TRBV28	TRBJ1-4	NA	CASSSRGQYNEKLFF
TRBV13	TRBJ1-1	NA	CASSMGRLLGEAFF
TRBV29-1	TRBJ1-1	NA	CSGKQANTEAFF
TRBV6-2/TRBV6-3	TRBJ2-7	TRBD1	CASSSGDRVYYEQYF
TRBV5-1	TRBJ2-5	NA	CASSFLSNVWETQYF
TRBV15	TRBJ1-5	NA	CATSRDPPVRPSNQPQHF
TRBV24-1	TRBJ1-2	NA	CATSDFSGAVAGYTF
TRBV2	TRBJ2-7	TRBD1	CASKNRDRTYEQYF
TRBV6-5	TRBJ1-2	NA	CASSSDRLVRGYTF
TRBV30	TRBJ1-1	NA	CAWSSGETEAFF
TRBV7-8	TRBJ2-2	TRBD2	CASSPGLAGGELFF
TRBV24-1	TRBJ1-5	NA	CATSDLGRGGNQPQHF
TRBV15	TRBJ1-2	NA	CATSPRRGSYGYTF
TRBV13	TRBJ1-2	NA	CASSPRGVSYTF
TRBV20-1	TRBJ2-7	NA	CSASWGGEQYF
TRBV7-2	TRBJ2-7	TRBD1	CASSLAGETGVYEQYF
TRBV27	TRBJ1-5	NA	CASSFTGSGNQPQHF
TRBV2	TRBJ2-5	TRBD1	CASSLTGGSRKRQETQYF
TRBV20-1	TRBJ1-2	NA	CSARSGYGYTF
TRBV4-1	TRBJ1-2	NA	CASSEPRANGYTF
TRBV20-1	TRBJ2-6	NA	CSAPRDGLSGANVLTF
TRBV12-3/TRBV12-4	TRBJ2-7	TRBD2	CASSLGLSGGPTYEQYF
TRBV9	TRBJ2-5	NA	CASSVGWAAEETQYF
TRBV6-1	TRBJ2-7	TRBD2	CACSRGLAGNTYERYF
TRBV7-9	TRBJ2-7	NA	CASSSSGTDSYEQYF
TRBV4-1	TRBJ2-7	TRBD2	CASSQPGLAYEQYF
TRBV12-5	TRBJ2-7	NA	CASGFGQGVGEQYF
TRBV6-5	TRBJ2-7	NA	CASSYSTVYEQYF
TRBV30	TRBJ2-3	NA	CAWNTLRGPSTDTQYF
TRBV6-1	TRBJ2-5	TRBD2	CASSEFAGGASETQYF